What follows are 15 T cell receptor beta chains derived from one specimen sequenced in a study of radiotherapy plus CTLA-4 blockade in lung cancer (dated by TCRdb to between 2018 and 2020). Libraries came from the immunoSEQ multiplex PCR assay. TCRdb retrieved this table from immuneACCESS and kept in-frame rearrangements only. Not all clones are present; in checked studies, unresolved V genes account for under half, and no reason is known for the remainder. The sample table records about 70,000 clones; 70% to 80% of these occur just once. Clones ranked in the top ten supply about 16% of the sample. Specimen: peripheral blood, collected from a patient treated with radiotherapy plus ipilimumab. These receptors were taken from a human donor with non-small cell lung cancer whose response to radiotherapy plus ipilimumab could not be evaluated. Some clones in this sample may be carry-over from other donors' samples.

The chain combines TRBV5-1 with TRBJ2-7, with 9 bases that match TRBD1. After removal of 3 bases from V and 3 bases from J, the junction contained 4 bases not matched to a gene. There are 14 residues in the CDR3. Germline V gene lookup returns CDR1 SGHRS and CDR2 YFSETQ. The chain's CDR3 is CASSWGQGIYEQYF. The DNA for the CDR3 is TGCGCCAGCAGCTGGGGACAGGGAATCTACGAGCAGTACTTC.

On this clone itself: Other nucleotide sequences in the sample specify the same CDR3. The genes are TRBV5-4 and TRBJ1-6, with D possibly being TRBD1 (5 bases). V was trimmed by 3 bases and J by 13 bases, leaving 26 bases between them. This CDR3 has 17 residues. Per the germline V gene, CDR1 is SGHNT and CDR2 is YYREEE (reference sequence). CDR3 residues: CASSSNGTGWRGSPLHF. Here the CDR3 DNA reads TGTGCCAGCAGCTCAAACGGGACCGGGTGGAGGGGTTCGCCCCTCCACTTT.

The rearrangement joins TRBV28 to TRBJ2-1; D is possibly TRBD1 (5 bases). The CDR3 runs to 14 residues. V lost 8 bases, J lost 5 bases, and 16 bases lay in between. CDR1 and CDR2 from the germline V gene are MDHEN and SYDVKM. CDR3 loop: CASAAAGRNNEQFF. The CDR3 nucleotides read TGTGCCAGCGCCGCGGCAGGGCGAAACAATGAGCAGTTCTTC.

This chain joins TRBV28 and TRBJ2-5; D is possibly TRBD1 (7 bases). Between the trimmed V and J ends, which lost 0 bases and 2 bases, there was a span of 13 bases. Germline V gene sequence: CDR1 MDHEN, CDR2 SYDVKM. The CDR3 has 16 residues. CDR3 loop: CASSLWGQGGQETQYF. The CDR3 DNA reads TGTGCCAGCAGTTTATGGGGTCAGGGGGGACAAGAGACCCAGTACTTC.

The chain combines TRBV6-1 with TRBJ2-1; D gene ambiguous. The germline V gene encodes CDR1 MNHNS and CDR2 SASEGT. The V end lost 7 bases, the J end lost 7 bases, and 14 bases lay between the germline ends. The CDR3 covers 13 residues. Here the CDR3 DNA reads TGTGCCAGCACTCCCTCCGCGGATAATGAGCAGTTCTTC. Protein product: CASTPSADNEQFF.

The sample holds many counts of this clone. V and J are TRBV5-1 and TRBJ1-2; 10 bases fit TRBD1. The CDR3 runs 14 residues. The V segment lost 4 bases and the J segment 7 bases; nucleotides outside the gene matches: 7. Germline lookup yields CDR1 SGHRS and CDR2 YFSETQ. CDR3 loop: CASSPGTGVPGYTF. The CDR3 DNA sequence: TGCGCCAGCAGCCCCGGGACAGGGGTCCCTGGCTACACCTTC.

This chain links TRBV2 with TRBJ2-5, with D tentatively TRBD1 (6 bases). CDR3 size: 16 residues. The germline V gene has CDR1 SNHLY and CDR2 FYNNEI. The ends were cut back, 6 bases at V and 3 bases at J, with 20 bases in the middle. This chain's CDR3 is CASRKGGGAKEETQYF. In DNA, the CDR3 is TGTGCCAGCAGGAAGGGTGGGGGCGCGAAGGAAGAGACCCAGTACTTC.

This clone occurred a few times. Written as DNA, the CDR3 is TGTGCCAGCAGCTTAGATCGGGGGACTAGCGGGGGGGCCGTGCCAGATACGCAGTATTTT. Translation gives CASSLDRGTSGGAVPDTQYF. The chain recombines TRBV11-2 with TRBJ2-3, with 16 bases matching TRBD2. CDR1 SGHAT and CDR2 FQNNGV come from the germline V gene. The CDR3 totals 20 residues. V trimming: 0 bases; J trimming: 4 bases; junction bases outside the gene matches: 10.

The chain is built from TRBV4-2 and TRBJ2-2; the match to TRBD2 covers 14 bases. The CDR3 extends over 19 amino acids. Trimming took 6 bases from V and 3 from J; bases not matched to a gene: 12. Germline loops: CDR1 LGHNA, CDR2 YNFKEQ. In DNA, the CDR3 is TGTGCCAGCAGTCCGAAGACTAGCGGGGGGGCCGGGTACACCGGGGAGCTGTTTTTT. The encoded protein is CASSPKTSGGAGYTGELFF.

The V call is TRBV13, the J call TRBJ2-5; D is unclear. Trimming pared 3 bases from V and 3 bases from J, leaving 5 bases between. This CDR3 is 12 amino acids long. The germline V gene encodes CDR1 PRHDT and CDR2 FYEKMQ (reference sequence). The CDR3 DNA sequence: TGTGCCAGCAGCTTCCAGGAAGAGACCCAGTACTTC. Translated, it gives CASSFQEETQYF.

The chain couples TRBV11-1 to TRBJ1-2; D is possibly TRBD1 (5 bases). CDR1 is SGHAT and CDR2 is FQDESV in the germline V gene (reference sequence). The ends were cut back, 5 bases at V and 3 bases at J, with 16 bases in the middle. The CDR3 contains 15 residues. The CDR3 loop is CASSPGGSAYYGYTF. The DNA of the CDR3 is TGTGCCAGCAGCCCCGGGGGGAGCGCTTACTATGGCTACACCTTC.

The CDR3 DNA reads as TGCGCCAGCAGCGTTACAGGGAGTAATGAAAAACTGTTTTTT. Translation gives CASSVTGSNEKLFF. The chain uses TRBV5-1 and TRBJ1-4, with a weak D call TRBD1 (6 bases). The CDR3 totals 14 residues. The germline V gene has CDR1 SGHRS and CDR2 YFSETQ. The V gene lost 4 bases and the J gene lost 4 bases, with 11 bases spanning the gap.

The V call is TRBV2, the J call TRBJ2-2; 7 bases are shared with TRBD1. V lost 7 bases and J lost 1; bases outside the gene matches: 3. The CDR3 is 14 residues long. Germline V gene sequence: CDR1 SNHLY, CDR2 FYNNEI. CDR3: CASKRTGNTGELFF. CDR3 sequence (DNA): TGTGCCAGCAAGAGGACAGGGAACACCGGGGAGCTGTTTTTT.

The chain couples TRBV11-2 to TRBJ1-1; D unresolved. CDR3 length: 16 residues. V was clipped by 4 bases and J by 3 bases, with 18 bases between them. Germline V lookup: CDR1 SGHAT, CDR2 FQNNGV. CDR3 sequence: CASSSLLRRTDTEAFF. The DNA for the CDR3 is TGTGCCAGCAGCTCCCTACTCAGGAGGACGGACACTGAAGCTTTCTTT.

The J gene is TRBJ2-7, the V gene TRBV7-9, with 7 bases identical to TRBD1. The V gene's germline CDR1 is SEHNR and CDR2 FQNEAQ (reference sequence). With V trimmed by 2 bases and J by 3 bases, 7 bases remained unmatched. CDR3 length: 15 amino acids. The DNA of the CDR3 is TGTGCCAGCAGCTTACGGGCAAGGACAGGCTACGAGCAGTACTTC. The encoded protein is CASSLRARTGYEQYF.